Listed here are 20 T cell receptor beta chains from one sample, sequenced in a study of immune characteristics of hereditary and idiopathic chronic pancreatitis. The pancreas tissue came from patients undergoing total pancreatectomy with islet autotransplantation. TCRdb's copy holds only in-frame clones and misses some; the assay was immunoSEQ multiplex PCR. The table shows about 14,000 clones, with less than 85% occurring only once. The material sequenced was pancreas tissue with hereditary chronic pancreatitis. These receptors were obtained from a human donor with chronic pancreatitis.

V gene TRBV5-1 combines with J gene TRBJ2-2, with TRBD2 matching over 8 bases. The length of the CDR3 is 15 residues. The junction had 8 bases not matched to a gene; V was cut back by 4 bases and J by 6 bases. Germline V CDR1 and CDR2: SGHRS, YFSETQ. The CDR3 DNA follows: TGCGCCAGCAGCACCGGGACTAGAGGGGCCGGGGAGCTGTTTTTT. It is translated as CASSTGTRGAGELFF.

J is TRBJ1-1 and V is TRBV29-1; 7 bases agree with TRBD1. The CDR3 contains 12 residues. Per germline, CDR1 SQVTM and CDR2 ANQGSEA. The trim removed 6 bases at V and 8 bases at J, leaving 9 bases unmatched. The CDR3 sequence: CSVDRETAEAFF. The CDR3 region has the DNA TGCAGCGTAGACAGGGAGACCGCAGAAGCTTTCTTT. Complete variable domain (other parts from reference TRBV29-1 and TRBJ1-1): SAVISQKPSRDICQRGTSLTIQCQVDSQVTMMFWYRQQPGQSLTLIATANQGSEATYESGFVIDKFPISRPNLTFSTLTVSNMSPEDSSIYLCSVDRETAEAFFGQGTRLTVV.

The chain employs TRBV3-1 (or the pseudogene TRBV3-2) and TRBJ1-3, with D uncertain. Germline V gene data show CDR1 as LGHDT and CDR2 as YNNKEL (reference sequence). The CDR3 has 13 amino acids. The V gene lost 1 base and the J gene lost 2 bases, with 3 bases spanning the gap. DNA for the CDR3: TGTGCCAGCAGCCAAGTGGCTGGAAACACCATATATTTT. It encodes CASSQVAGNTIYF.

The chain joins TRBV7-9 to TRBJ1-1; D remains ambiguous. CDR3 length: 14 amino acids. V dropped 2 bases and J dropped 3 bases, with 10 bases sitting between them. Per germline, CDR1 SEHNR and CDR2 FQNEAQ (reference sequence). In DNA form, the CDR3 reads TGTGCCAGCAGCTTACCGGGCCTTCACACTGAAGCTTTCTTT. Amino acid sequence: CASSLPGLHTEAFF.

This clone is labeled medium-sized (0.01 to 0.1%). The J gene is TRBJ2-7, the V gene TRBV27, with a tentative D call TRBD1 (5 bases). CDR1 and CDR2 from the germline V gene are MNHEY and SMNVEV (reference sequence). CDR3 length: 14 amino acids. Trimming pared 6 bases from V and 0 bases from J, leaving 12 bases between. CDR3 in amino acids: CASSLDSSSYEQYF. The CDR3 DNA sequence: TGTGCCAGCAGCCTTGACAGCAGCTCCTACGAGCAGTACTTC.

The chain carries TRBV7-9 and TRBJ2-1; D could derive from TRBD1 or TRBD2 (5 bases each). This CDR3 is 15 amino acids long. CDR1 is SEHNR and CDR2 is FQNEAQ in the germline V gene (reference sequence). The V end lost 1 base, the J end lost 7 bases, and 14 bases lay between the germline ends. CDR3: CASSLGSGDLNEQFF. As DNA, the CDR3 is TGTGCCAGCAGCTTAGGTAGTGGGGACCTAAATGAGCAGTTCTTC.

The CDR3 sequence: CASSRGRGGHEQFF. CDR3 nucleotides: TGTGCCAGCAGCCGCGGGAGGGGGGGCCATGAGCAGTTCTTC. The rearrangement joins TRBV9 to TRBJ2-1; 9 bases fit TRBD2. Germline lookup yields CDR1 SGDLS and CDR2 YYNGEE. Unmatched junction bases numbered 7, after V lost 4 bases and J lost 8 bases. The CDR3 has 14 residues.

The chain carries TRBV6-5 and TRBJ2-1; 12 positions match TRBD1. The CDR3 runs to 16 residues. J lost 6 bases, V lost 2 bases, and 5 bases had no gene match. Per germline, CDR1 MNHEY and CDR2 SVGAGI. For the CDR3, the DNA is TGTGCCAGCAGTTACCTGGGACAGGGGGCACGCAATGAGCAGTTCTTC. It yields the protein CASSYLGQGARNEQFF.

The chain combines TRBV7-2 with TRBJ1-5; D is ambiguous. CDR3 length equals 13 residues. V was cut by 3 bases and J by 4 bases, with 7 bases left in between. Germline V gives CDR1 SGHTA, CDR2 FQGNSA. This CDR3 is CASSFDLNQPQHF. The CDR3 bases are TGTGCCAGCAGCTTCGACCTAAATCAGCCCCAGCATTTT.

This chain uses TRBV5-1 with TRBJ1-1; D is possibly TRBD1 (5 bases). Deletions cut 1 base from V and 1 base from J, with 8 bases between. Germline loops: CDR1 SGHRS, CDR2 YFSETQ. The CDR3 length is 14 residues. The CDR3 loop is CASSLRQQNTEAFF. The CDR3 bases are TGCGCCAGCAGCTTGAGACAGCAGAACACTGAAGCTTTCTTT.

The chain links TRBV5-1 to TRBJ2-2; D gene uncertain. This CDR3 comprises 12 residues. Looked up from germline, CDR1 is SGHRS and CDR2 is YFSETQ. V was pared by 0 bases and J by 6 bases, with 3 bases between. CDR3 in amino acids: CASSLDSGELFF. CDR3 nucleotides: TGCGCCAGCAGCTTGGACTCCGGGGAGCTGTTTTTT.

The gene calls are TRBV29-1 and TRBJ1-2; D uncertain. V lost 1 base to trimming and J lost 8 bases, with 14 bases between them. The CDR3 has 13 residues. CDR1 is SQVTM and CDR2 is ANQGSEA in the germline V gene. The CDR3 spells CSVEGGSAMGYTF. CDR3 nucleotide sequence: TGCAGCGTTGAAGGAGGCAGCGCGATGGGCTACACCTTC.

In its sample, this clone ranks as medium-sized (0.01 to 0.1%). This chain joins TRBV11-1 and TRBJ2-2; the D is unclear. V gave up 2 bases and J gave up 9 bases, with 16 bases separating them. This CDR3 has 15 residues. CDR1 and CDR2 from the germline V gene are SGHAT and FQDESV (reference sequence). The CDR3 reads CASSLRAATGRELFF. The CDR3, as DNA: TGTGCCAGCAGCTTACGGGCGGCCACGGGCCGGGAGCTGTTTTTT.

The chain combines TRBV14 with TRBJ2-4, with D unclear. V was pared by 5 bases and J by 1 base, with 12 bases between. CDR1 is SGHDN, CDR2 FVKESK, per germline. The CDR3 runs to 15 residues. The CDR3 DNA sequence: TGTGCCAGCAGCTCTTATGGGCCGGCCAAAAACATTCAGTACTTC. Amino acids: CASSSYGPAKNIQYF.

The chain has TRBV11-3 and TRBJ1-1; no reliable D call. The CDR3 consists of 14 residues. Germline loops: CDR1 SGHNT, CDR2 YENEEA. V gave up 0 bases and J gave up 4 bases, with 9 bases separating them. The CDR3 region has the DNA TGTGCCAGCAGCTTAGATATGGGCAGCACTGAAGCTTTCTTT. It specifies CASSLDMGSTEAFF. Full variable domain (outside the CDR3, taken from reference TRBV11-3 and TRBJ1-1): EAGVVQSPRYKIIEKKQPVAFWCNPISGHNTLYWYLQNLGQGPELLIRYENEEAVDDSQLPKDRFSAERLKGVDSTLKIQPAELGDSAVYLCASSLDMGSTEAFFGQGTRLTVV.

The chain links TRBV5-1 to TRBJ1-2; 8 positions match TRBD1. The trim removed 4 bases at V and 9 bases at J, leaving 8 bases unmatched. Germline V gives CDR1 SGHRS, CDR2 YFSETQ. The length of the CDR3 is 13 residues. CDR3 coding DNA: TGCGCCAGCAGCGCCGGACAGGGCGGGAGCTACACCTTC. Amino acids: CASSAGQGGSYTF.

This clone was observed once. The chain employs TRBV12-3 or TRBV12-4 and TRBJ1-6; tentatively, D is TRBD1 (6 bases). Trimming took 6 bases from V and 10 from J, leaving 13 bases between them. This CDR3 spans 13 amino acids. CDR3 residues: CASRSDSYSPLHF. In DNA form, the CDR3 reads TGTGCCAGCAGGTCGGACAGTTACTCACCCCTCCACTTT.

The chain uses TRBV7-8 and TRBJ1-4; 8 bases are a match to TRBD1. The CDR3 extends over 16 amino acids. Trimming removed 0 bases from V and 6 bases from J; junction bases left unmatched: 6. Germline lookup yields CDR1 SGHVS and CDR2 FQNEAQ. CDR3 DNA: TGTGCCAGCAGCTTAGCGACAGGGGTTGGGTATGAAAAACTGTTTTTT. This codes for CASSLATGVGYEKLFF.

The chain is built from TRBV5-4 and TRBJ2-5, with D perhaps TRBD1 or TRBD2 (6 bases each). The ends were cut back, 9 bases at V and 7 bases at J, with 19 bases in the middle. The germline V gene encodes CDR1 SGHNT and CDR2 YYREEE (reference sequence). The CDR3 has 13 amino acids. CDR3 in amino acids: CATSPPGALTQYF. CDR3 nucleotide sequence: TGTGCCACCTCACCCCCGGGGGCGTTGACCCAGTACTTC. Full variable domain (remainder filled in from reference TRBV5-4 and TRBJ2-5): ETGVTQSPTHLIKTRGQQVTLRCSSQSGHNTVSWYQQALGQGPQFIFQYYREEENGRGNFPPRFSGLQFPNYSSELNVNALELDDSALYLCATSPPGALTQYFGPGTRLLVL.

This clone was seen a handful of times. The genes are TRBV16 and TRBJ2-7; the D is unclear. Germline CDR1 KGHSY, CDR2 FQNENV. CDR3 length: 12 amino acids. With 2 bases removed from V and 4 bases from J, the gap between germline ends came to 6 bases. CDR3 in DNA: TGTGCCAGCAGCCAACTATCGTACGAGCAGTACTTC. Its protein is CASSQLSYEQYF.